This TCR beta chain was sequenced during a study of CD4 T cells in relation to SARS-CoV-2 and coronaviruses. About the research overall: TCR beta CDR3s were sequenced after roughly 10-day antigen culture of PBMCs.

Data came from immunoSEQ multiplex PCR; TCRdb stores just in-frame clones and leaves some out. The sample shows about 34,000 clones, roughly 82% of them seen only once. Details on this clone: Antigen specificity is unknown.

Naive and memory CD4+ T cells were separated from cryopreserved PBMCs. For around ten days, about 9.9 x 10^4 sorted CD4+ cells grew with T cell-depleted PBMCs and CEF. Trimming took 6 bases from V and 5 from J; bases not matched to a gene: 10. The CDR3 runs to 15 residues. Germline V gene sequence: CDR1 MNHEY, CDR2 SVGAGI. The sequence was collected from an adult with COVID-19. This chain links TRBV6-5 with TRBJ2-1; the match to TRBD1 covers 7 bases. Sequencing input: memory CD4+ T cells from PBMCs, cultured in vitro. The CDR3: CASSLTGTVDNEQFF. The CDR3 bases are TGTGCCAGCAGCTTGACCGGGACAGTGGACAATGAGCAGTTCTTC.